This TCR beta chain derives from a study of blood T cell repertoires in COVID-19. Background on the study: The origin of the acute and convalescent COVID-19 samples was the United States, Italy and Spain. From T cells, B-cell-depleted T cells, or PBMCs came the material, which was cDNA or gDNA.

In the source study's methods: How many nucleated cells were present was estimated from reference gene primer amplification. The data were produced by immunoSEQ multiplex PCR, yet TCRdb's version contains in-frame clones alone and is incomplete. That table furnishes V, J and clone size, whereas the DNA furnished D and trimming. In the table there are fewer than 250,000 clones, roughly nine tenths of which are singletons. Trimming cost V 6 bases and J 7 bases, with 18 bases left between them. This CDR3 is built from 14 residues. Germline loops: CDR1 LNHDA, CDR2 SQIVND (reference sequence). The V and J genes are TRBV19 and TRBJ1-1, with D possibly TRBD1 on 5 matching bases. The sequenced sample was peripheral blood. This clonotype was obtained from a man aged 40-50 years with acute or convalescent COVID-19. CDR3 nucleotide sequence: TGTGCCAGTAGCCCCCCCGGGGGGTATTTTGAAGCTTTCTTT. It translates to CASSPPGGYFEAFF.